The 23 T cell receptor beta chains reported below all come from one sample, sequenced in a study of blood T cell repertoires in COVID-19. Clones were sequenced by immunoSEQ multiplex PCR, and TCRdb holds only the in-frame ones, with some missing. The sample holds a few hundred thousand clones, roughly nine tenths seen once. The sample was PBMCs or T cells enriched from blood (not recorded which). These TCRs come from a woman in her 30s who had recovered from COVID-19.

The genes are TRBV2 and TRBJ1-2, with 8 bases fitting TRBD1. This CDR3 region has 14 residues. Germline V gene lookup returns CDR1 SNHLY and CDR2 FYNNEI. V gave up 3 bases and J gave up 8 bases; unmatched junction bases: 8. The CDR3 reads CASSELDRVAGYTF. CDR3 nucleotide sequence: TGTGCCAGCAGTGAGTTGGACAGGGTTGCAGGCTACACCTTC.

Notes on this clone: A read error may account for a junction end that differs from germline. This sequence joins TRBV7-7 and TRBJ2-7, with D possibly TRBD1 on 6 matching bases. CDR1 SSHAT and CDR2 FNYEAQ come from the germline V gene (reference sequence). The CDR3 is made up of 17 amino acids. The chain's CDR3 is CASSLVAGAMSSYEQYF. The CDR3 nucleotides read TGTGCTAGCAGCCTAGTTGCAGGGGCGATGAGCTCCTACGAGCAGTACTTC. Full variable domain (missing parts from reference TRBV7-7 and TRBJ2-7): GAGVSQSPRYKVTKRGQDVTLRCDPISSHATLYWYQQALGQGPEFLTYFNYEAQPDKSGLPSDRFSAERPEGSISTLTIQRTEQRDSAMYRCASSLVAGAMSSYEQYFGPGTRLTVT.

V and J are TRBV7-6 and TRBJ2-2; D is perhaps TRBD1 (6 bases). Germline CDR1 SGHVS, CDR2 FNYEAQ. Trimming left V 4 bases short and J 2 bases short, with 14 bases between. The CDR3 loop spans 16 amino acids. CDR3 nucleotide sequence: TGTGCCAGCAGCTCTCTAGCAGGGGCAAACACCGGGGAGCTGTTTTTT. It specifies CASSSLAGANTGELFF. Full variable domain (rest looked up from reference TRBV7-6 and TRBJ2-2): GAGVSQSPRYKVTKRGQDVALRCDPISGHVSLYWYRQALGQGPEFLTYFNYEAQQDKSGLPNDRFSAERPEGSISTLTIQRTEQRDSAMYRCASSSLAGANTGELFFGEGSRLTVL.

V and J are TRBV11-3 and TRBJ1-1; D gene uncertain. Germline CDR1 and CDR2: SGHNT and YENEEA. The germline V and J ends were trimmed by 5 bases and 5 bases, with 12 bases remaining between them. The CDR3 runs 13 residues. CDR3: CASSRSGDTEAFF. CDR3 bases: TGTGCCAGCAGCCGTAGCGGGGATACTGAAGCTTTCTTT.

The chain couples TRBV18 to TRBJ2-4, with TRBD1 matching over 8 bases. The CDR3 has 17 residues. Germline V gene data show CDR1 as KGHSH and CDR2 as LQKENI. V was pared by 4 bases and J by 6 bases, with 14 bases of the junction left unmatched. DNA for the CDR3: TGTGCCAGCTCACACACCGGACAGGGAATGGTCGGAAACATTCAGTACTTC. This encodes CASSHTGQGMVGNIQYF. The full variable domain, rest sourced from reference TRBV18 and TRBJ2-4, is NAGVMQNPRHLVRRRGQEARLRCSPMKGHSHVYWYRQLPEEGLKFMVYLQKENIIDESGMPKERFSAEFPKEGPSILRIQQVVRGDSAAYFCASSHTGQGMVGNIQYFGAGTRLSVL.

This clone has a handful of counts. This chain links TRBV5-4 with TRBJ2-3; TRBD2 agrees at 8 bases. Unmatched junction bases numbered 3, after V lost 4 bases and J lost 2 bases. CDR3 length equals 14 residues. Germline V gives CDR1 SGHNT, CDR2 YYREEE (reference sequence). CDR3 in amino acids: CASSLAGFTDTQYF. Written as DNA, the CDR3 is TGTGCCAGCAGCCTAGCGGGCTTCACAGATACGCAGTATTTT.

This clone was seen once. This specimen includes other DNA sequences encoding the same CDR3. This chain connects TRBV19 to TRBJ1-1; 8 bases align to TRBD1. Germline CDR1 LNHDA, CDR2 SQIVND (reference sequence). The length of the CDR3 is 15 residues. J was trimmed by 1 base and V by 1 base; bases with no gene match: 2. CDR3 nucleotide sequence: TGTGCCAGTAGTATAGGGCAGGGGGCGAACACTGAAGCTTTCTTT. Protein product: CASSIGQGANTEAFF.

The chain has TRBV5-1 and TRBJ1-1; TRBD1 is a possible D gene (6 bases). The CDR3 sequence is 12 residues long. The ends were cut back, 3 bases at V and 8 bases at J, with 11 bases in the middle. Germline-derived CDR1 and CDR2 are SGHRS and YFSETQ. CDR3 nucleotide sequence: TGCGCCAGCAGCTCATCGGGGGGCGAAGCTTTCTTT. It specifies CASSSSGGEAFF.

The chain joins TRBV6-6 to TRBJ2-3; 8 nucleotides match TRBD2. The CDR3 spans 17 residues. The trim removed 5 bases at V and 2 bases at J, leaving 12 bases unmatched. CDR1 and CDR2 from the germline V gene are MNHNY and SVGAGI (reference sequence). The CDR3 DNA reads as TGTGCCAGCAGTCTATCTCGTGGCGGGGGGCCCACAGATACGCAGTATTTT. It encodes CASSLSRGGGPTDTQYF.

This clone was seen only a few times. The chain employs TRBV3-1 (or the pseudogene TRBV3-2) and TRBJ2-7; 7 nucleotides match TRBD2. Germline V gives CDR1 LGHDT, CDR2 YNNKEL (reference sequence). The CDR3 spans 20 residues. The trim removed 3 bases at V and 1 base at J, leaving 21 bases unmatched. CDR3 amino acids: CASSQKILPRARELSYEQYF. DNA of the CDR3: TGTGCCAGCAGCCAGAAGATCCTCCCACGGGCGCGGGAGTTGTCCTACGAGCAGTACTTC.

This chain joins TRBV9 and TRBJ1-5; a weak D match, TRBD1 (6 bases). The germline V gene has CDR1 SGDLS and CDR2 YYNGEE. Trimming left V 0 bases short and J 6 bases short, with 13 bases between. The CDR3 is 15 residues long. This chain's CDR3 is CASSVGQGLFQPQHF. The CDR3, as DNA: TGTGCCAGCAGCGTAGGGCAGGGGCTCTTTCAGCCCCAGCATTTT.

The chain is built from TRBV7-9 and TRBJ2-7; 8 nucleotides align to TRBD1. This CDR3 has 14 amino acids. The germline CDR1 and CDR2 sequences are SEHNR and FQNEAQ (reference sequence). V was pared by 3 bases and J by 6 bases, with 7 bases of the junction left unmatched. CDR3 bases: TGTGCCAGCAGCTTTGAGGACAGGGTCTTCGAGCAGTACTTC. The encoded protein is CASSFEDRVFEQYF.

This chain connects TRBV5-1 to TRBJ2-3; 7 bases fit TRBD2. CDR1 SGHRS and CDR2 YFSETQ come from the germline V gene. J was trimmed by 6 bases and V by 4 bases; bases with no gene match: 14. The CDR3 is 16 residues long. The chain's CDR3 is CASSPGLVTVVDTQYF. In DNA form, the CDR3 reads TGCGCCAGCAGCCCCGGACTAGTGACGGTTGTCGATACGCAGTATTTT.

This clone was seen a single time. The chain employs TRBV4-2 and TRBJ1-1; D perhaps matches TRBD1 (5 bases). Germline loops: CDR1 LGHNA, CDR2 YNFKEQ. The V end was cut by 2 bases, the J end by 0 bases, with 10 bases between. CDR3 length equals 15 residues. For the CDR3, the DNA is TGTGCCAGCAGCCAACATACAGGAATGAACACTGAAGCTTTCTTT. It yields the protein CASSQHTGMNTEAFF.

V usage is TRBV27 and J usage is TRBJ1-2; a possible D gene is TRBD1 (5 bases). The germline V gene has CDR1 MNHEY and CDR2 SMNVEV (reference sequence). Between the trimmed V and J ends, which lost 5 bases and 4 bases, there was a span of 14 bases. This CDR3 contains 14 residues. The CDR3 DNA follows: TGTGCCAGCAGTCCCGGGACTTCTCCCTATGGCTACACCTTC. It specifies CASSPGTSPYGYTF.

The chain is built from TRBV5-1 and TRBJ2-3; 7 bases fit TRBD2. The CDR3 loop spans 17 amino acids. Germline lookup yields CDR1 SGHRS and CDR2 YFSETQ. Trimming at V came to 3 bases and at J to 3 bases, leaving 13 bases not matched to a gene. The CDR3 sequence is CASSSSITSVATDTQYF. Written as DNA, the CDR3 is TGCGCCAGCAGCTCCTCTATCACTAGCGTGGCTACAGATACGCAGTATTTT.

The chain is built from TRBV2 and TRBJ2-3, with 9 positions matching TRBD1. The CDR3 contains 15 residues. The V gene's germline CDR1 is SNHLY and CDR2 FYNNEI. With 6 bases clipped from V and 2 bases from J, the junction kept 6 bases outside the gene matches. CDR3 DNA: TGTGCCAGCAGCTCCGGGGACAGGGCCACAGATACGCAGTATTTT. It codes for CASSSGDRATDTQYF.

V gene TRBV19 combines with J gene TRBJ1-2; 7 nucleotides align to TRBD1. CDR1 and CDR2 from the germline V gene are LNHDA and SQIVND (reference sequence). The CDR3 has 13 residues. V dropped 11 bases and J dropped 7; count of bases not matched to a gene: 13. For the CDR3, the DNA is TGTGCCGCCTCGACGGACAGGAGGGGTGGCTACACCTTC. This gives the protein CAASTDRRGGYTF.

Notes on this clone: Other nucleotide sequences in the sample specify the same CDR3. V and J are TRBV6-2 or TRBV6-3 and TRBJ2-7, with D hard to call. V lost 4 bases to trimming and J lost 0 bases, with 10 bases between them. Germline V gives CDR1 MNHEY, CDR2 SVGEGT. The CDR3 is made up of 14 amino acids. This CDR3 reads CASSSSGSSYEQYF. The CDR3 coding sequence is TGTGCCAGCAGTTCGTCAGGCAGCTCCTACGAGCAGTACTTC.

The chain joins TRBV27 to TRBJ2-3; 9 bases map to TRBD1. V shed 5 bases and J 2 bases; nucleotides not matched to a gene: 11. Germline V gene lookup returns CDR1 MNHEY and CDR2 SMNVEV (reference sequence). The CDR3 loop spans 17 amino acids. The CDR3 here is CASSPPETGGITDTQYF. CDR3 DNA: TGTGCCAGCAGTCCTCCCGAGACAGGGGGGATCACAGATACGCAGTATTTT.

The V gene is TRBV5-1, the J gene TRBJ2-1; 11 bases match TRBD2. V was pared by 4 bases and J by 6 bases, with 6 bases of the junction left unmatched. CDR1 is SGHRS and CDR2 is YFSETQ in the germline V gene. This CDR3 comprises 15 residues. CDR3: CASSVTSGSANEQFF. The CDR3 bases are TGCGCCAGCAGCGTTACTAGCGGGAGTGCCAATGAGCAGTTCTTC.

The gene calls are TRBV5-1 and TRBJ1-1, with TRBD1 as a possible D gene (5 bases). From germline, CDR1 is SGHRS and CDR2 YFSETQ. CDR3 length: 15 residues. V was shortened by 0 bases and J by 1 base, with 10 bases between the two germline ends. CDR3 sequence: CASSLAGQGNTEAFF. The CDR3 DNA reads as TGCGCCAGCAGCTTGGCCGGGCAGGGGAACACTGAAGCTTTCTTT.

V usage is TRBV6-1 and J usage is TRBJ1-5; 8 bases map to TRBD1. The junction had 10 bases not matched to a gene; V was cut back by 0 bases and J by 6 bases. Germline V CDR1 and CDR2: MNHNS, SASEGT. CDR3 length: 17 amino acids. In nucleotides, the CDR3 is TGTGCCAGCAGTGAAGCAAGTCCAGGGGGCCGGGCTCAGCCCCAGCATTTT. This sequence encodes CASSEASPGGRAQPQHF.